The 3 T cell receptor beta chains in this list originate from one sample, sequenced in a study of patients and donors after allogeneic stem cell transplantation. Via MiXCR, TCRdb re-called the RT-PCR reads, giving one row per CDR3 protein. In the table there are around 150,000 distinct CDR3 sequences, approximately 37% of which are singletons. The material sequenced was blood, either unsorted or a sorted T cell fraction (not recorded which). Receptor source: a human donor who was either an allogeneic HSCT recipient or a stem cell or donor lymphocyte infusion donor (not recorded which). It is not recorded whose cells these are; they may come from a transplant donor.

V is TRBV12-3 or TRBV12-4 and J is TRBJ2-5, with D tentatively TRBD2 (5 bases). The CDR3 is 15 amino acids. Trimming pared 2 bases from V and 1 base from J, leaving 11 bases between. For the CDR3, the DNA is TGTGCCAGCAGTTTAATCGACTACCCCCAAGAGACCCAGTACTTC. Translating gives CASSLIDYPQETQYF.

The chain combines TRBV7-3 with TRBJ2-3; 7 bases align to TRBD1. The germline CDR1 and CDR2 sequences are SGHTA and FQGTGA. This CDR3 is 18 amino acids long. Trimming removed 3 bases from V and 3 bases from J; junction bases left unmatched: 15. This chain's CDR3 is CASSFKGQPPLETDTQYF. CDR3 in DNA: TGTGCCAGCAGCTTCAAGGGACAGCCGCCGTTGGAGACAGATACGCAGTATTTT. The full variable domain, with the rest looked up from reference TRBV7-3 and TRBJ2-3, is GAGVSQTPSNKVTEKGKYVELRCDPISGHTALYWYRQSLGQGPEFLIYFQGTGAADDSGLPNDRFFAVRPEGSVSTLKIQRTERGDSAVYLCASSFKGQPPLETDTQYFGPGTRLTVL.

The V gene is TRBV28, the J gene TRBJ2-1; 11 positions match TRBD2. The CDR3 runs 16 residues. Germline CDR1 MDHEN, CDR2 SYDVKM. V trimming: 6 bases; J trimming: 4 bases; junction bases outside the gene matches: 8. CDR3 sequence reads: CASRPIAGGRYNEQFF. In DNA, the CDR3 is TGTGCCAGCAGACCAATAGCGGGGGGGAGATACAATGAGCAGTTCTTC.